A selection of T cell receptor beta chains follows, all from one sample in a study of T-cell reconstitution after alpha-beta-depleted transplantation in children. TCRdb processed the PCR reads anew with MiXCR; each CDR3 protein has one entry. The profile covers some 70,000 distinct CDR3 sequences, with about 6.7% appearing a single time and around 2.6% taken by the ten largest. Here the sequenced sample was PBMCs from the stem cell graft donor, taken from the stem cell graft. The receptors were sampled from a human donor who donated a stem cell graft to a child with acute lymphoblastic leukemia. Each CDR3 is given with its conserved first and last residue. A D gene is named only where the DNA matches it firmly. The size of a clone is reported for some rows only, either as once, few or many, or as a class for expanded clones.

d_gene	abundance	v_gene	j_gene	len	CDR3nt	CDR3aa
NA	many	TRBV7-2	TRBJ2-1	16	TGTGCCAGCAGCTTAGAGTCGGGGCCTTTACAATTGGAGCAGTTCTTC	CASSLESGPLQLEQFF
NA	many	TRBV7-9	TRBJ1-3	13	TGTGCCTGCGATGGGGCTCGCGGAAACACCATATATTTT	CACDGARGNTIYF
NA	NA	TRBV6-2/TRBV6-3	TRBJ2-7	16	TGTGCCAGCAGTTCCTACCGAGACCGGACAGCCTACGAGCAGTACTTC	CASSSYRDRTAYEQYF
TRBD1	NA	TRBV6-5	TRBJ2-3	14	TGTGCCAGCAGTTACATCGGACAGGCCGATACGCAGTATTTT	CASSYIGQADTQYF
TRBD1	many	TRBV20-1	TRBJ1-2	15	TGCAGTGCTAGGCCAGGGACAGGGGGTAGCTATGGCTACACCTTC	CSARPGTGGSYGYTF
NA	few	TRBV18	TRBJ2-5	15	TGTGCCAGCTCACCAAGCCCGGGGGCAGGGGAGACCCAGTACTTC	CASSPSPGAGETQYF
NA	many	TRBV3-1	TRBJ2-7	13	TGTGCCAGCAGCCTGCGGGGTGGTTACGAGCAGTACTTC	CASSLRGGYEQYF
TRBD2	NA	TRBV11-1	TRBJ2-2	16	TGTGCCAGCAGCTTATCGCGGGGGGGTCTCTCCGGGGAGCTGTTTTTT	CASSLSRGGLSGELFF
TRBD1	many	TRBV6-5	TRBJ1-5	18	TGTGCCAGCAGTTACTCCCGCCCCGGGACAGCGAGCAATCAGCCCCAGCATTTT	CASSYSRPGTASNQPQHF
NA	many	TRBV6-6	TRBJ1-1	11	TGTGCCAGCAGTCAAGATCCGGAAGCTTTCTTT	CASSQDPEAFF
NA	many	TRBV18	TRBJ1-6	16	TGTGCCAGCTCACCGCCGGGGAGCTCCTATAATTCACCCCTCCACTTT	CASSPPGSSYNSPLHF
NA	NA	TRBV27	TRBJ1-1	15	TGTGCCAGCAGTCCCGAACCAACATCGAACACTGAAGCTTTCTTT	CASSPEPTSNTEAFF
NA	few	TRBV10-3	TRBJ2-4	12	TGTGCCATCAGCGATGGGGGGATTTTTCAGTACTTC	CAISDGGIFQYF
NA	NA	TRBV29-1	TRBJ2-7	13	TGCAGCGTCCTCAGGACAGCTGACTACGAGCAGTACTTC	CSVLRTADYEQYF
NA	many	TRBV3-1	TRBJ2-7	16	TGTGCCAGCAGCCCACAAGAGGGCGGGTTCAGGTACGAGCAGTACTTC	CASSPQEGGFRYEQYF
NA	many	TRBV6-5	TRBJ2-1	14	TGTGCCAGCAGTTACGGGGGACTCCCAAATGAGCAGTTCTTC	CASSYGGLPNEQFF
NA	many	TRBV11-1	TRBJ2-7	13	TGTGCCAGCAGCCGATCGGGGGTCCGGGAGCAGTACTTC	CASSRSGVREQYF
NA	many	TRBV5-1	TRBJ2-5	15	TGCGCCAGCAGCTTGGTGGGCAGGACGAAGGAGACCCAGTACTTC	CASSLVGRTKETQYF
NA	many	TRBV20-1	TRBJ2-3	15	TGCAGTGCTAGATCGGACGGCTTGCGCGCAGATACGCAGTATTTT	CSARSDGLRADTQYF
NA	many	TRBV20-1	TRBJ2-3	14	TGCAGTGCTCCCCGGGGCGGGGGCCCGGGGGAGCAGTATTTT	CSAPRGGGPGEQYF
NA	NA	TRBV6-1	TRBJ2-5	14	TGTGCCAGCACCCCTTCGTTCAGGCAAGAGACCCAGTACTTC	CASTPSFRQETQYF
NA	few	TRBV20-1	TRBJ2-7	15	TGCAGTGCTAGGGATGCGGTAGCGGCGACCTACGAGCAGTACTTC	CSARDAVAATYEQYF
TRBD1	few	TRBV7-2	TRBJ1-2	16	TGTGCCAGCAGCTTAAACCGGGACAGGGCGAACTATGGCTACACCTTC	CASSLNRDRANYGYTF
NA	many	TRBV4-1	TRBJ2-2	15	TGCGCCAGCAGCCATGGAGGGGGTAACACCGGGGAGCTGTTTTTT	CASSHGGGNTGELFF
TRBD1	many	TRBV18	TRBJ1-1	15	TGTGCCAGCTCACCTCGGACAGGGAGGGGCACTGAAGCTTTCTTT	CASSPRTGRGTEAFF
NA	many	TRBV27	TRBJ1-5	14	TGTGCCAGCGGGGACCGGCTGAGCAATCAGCCCCAGCATTTT	CASGDRLSNQPQHF
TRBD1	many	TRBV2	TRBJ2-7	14	TGTGCCAGCTACACCGGGACAGGGATTGTCAAGCAGTACTTC	CASYTGTGIVKQYF
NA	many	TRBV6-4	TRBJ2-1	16	TGTGCCAGCAGTGATGAGTCGGTCAGCTCCTACAATGAGCAGTTCTTC	CASSDESVSSYNEQFF
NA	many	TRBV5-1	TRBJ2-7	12	TGCGCCAGCAGCTCCCCCGGGAACGAGCAGTACTTC	CASSSPGNEQYF
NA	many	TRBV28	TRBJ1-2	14	TGTGCCAGCAACCGACTCACTAGGAGCTATGGCTACACCTTC	CASNRLTRSYGYTF
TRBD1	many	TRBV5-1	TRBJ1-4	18	TGCGCCAGCAGCGGAAGGGACAGGGCTAGAAGGAATGATGAAAAACTGTTTTTT	CASSGRDRARRNDEKLFF
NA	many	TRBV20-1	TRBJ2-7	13	TGCAGTGCTAGAGACGGGCCCAGGTGGGAGCAGTACTTC	CSARDGPRWEQYF
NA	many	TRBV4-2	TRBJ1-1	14	TGTGCCAGCAGCCAAGAAACGGTGAACACTGAAGCTTTCTTT	CASSQETVNTEAFF
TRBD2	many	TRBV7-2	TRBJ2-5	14	TGTGCCAGCAGCTTAGGGGTGGGGGGGGAGACCCAGTACTTC	CASSLGVGGETQYF
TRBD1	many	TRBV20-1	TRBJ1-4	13	TGCAGTGCCATACAGGGGGCTAATGAAAAACTGTTTTTT	CSAIQGANEKLFF
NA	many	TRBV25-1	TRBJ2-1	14	TGTGCCAGCAGTGAAGGGAAGTCCTACAATGAGCAGTTCTTC	CASSEGKSYNEQFF
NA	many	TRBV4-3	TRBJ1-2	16	TGCGCCAGCAGCCAAGACTGGGGAGGGGCCGGGTATGGCTACACCTTC	CASSQDWGGAGYGYTF
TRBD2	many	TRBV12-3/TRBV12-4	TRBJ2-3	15	TGTGCCAGCTCGATAGCGGGAGGGTCTACAGATACGCAGTATTTT	CASSIAGGSTDTQYF
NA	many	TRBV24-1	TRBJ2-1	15	TGTGCCACCAGTGAATCCAAATGGAACAGTTATGAGCAGTTCTTC	CATSESKWNSYEQFF
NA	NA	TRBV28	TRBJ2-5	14	TGTGCCAGCAGTTCACAGGGATCAGCAGAGACCCAGTACTTC	CASSSQGSAETQYF
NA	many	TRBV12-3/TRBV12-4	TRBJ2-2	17	TGTGCCAGCAGTTTCGGCCTTCCAACATCAAACACCGGGGAGCTGTTTTTT	CASSFGLPTSNTGELFF
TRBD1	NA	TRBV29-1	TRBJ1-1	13	TGCAGCGTTCAAGGACAGGGGAACACTGAAGCTTTCTTT	CSVQGQGNTEAFF
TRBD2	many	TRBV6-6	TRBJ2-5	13	TGTGCCAGCAGTTACCGCGGGGGAGAGACCCAGTACTTC	CASSYRGGETQYF
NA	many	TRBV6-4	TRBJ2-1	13	TGTGCCAGCAGTGACTCGGACAACAATGAGCAGTTCTTC	CASSDSDNNEQFF
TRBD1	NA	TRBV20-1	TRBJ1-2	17	TGTAGTTTACGTCTGAGTGACAGGGGGGGTTTTAACTATGGCTACACCTTC	CSLRLSDRGGFNYGYTF
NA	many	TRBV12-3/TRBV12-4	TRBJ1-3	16	TGTGCCAGCGTCAGTTTGTCGGGTGCGGGGGGAAACACCATATATTTT	CASVSLSGAGGNTIYF
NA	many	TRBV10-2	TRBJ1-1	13	TGCGCCAGCAGTGAAACAGGGCGAACTGAAGCTTTCTTT	CASSETGRTEAFF
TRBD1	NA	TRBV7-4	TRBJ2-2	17	TGTGCCAGCAGCTTACCCACAGGGGGCGGTATCACCGGGGAGCTGTTTTTT	CASSLPTGGGITGELFF
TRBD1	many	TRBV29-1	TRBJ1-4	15	TGCAGCGTTGAAGATCGGGACAGGGTTGGAGAAAAACTGTTTTTT	CSVEDRDRVGEKLFF
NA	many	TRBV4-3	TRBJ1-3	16	TGCGCCAGCAGCCAAGATGTAAGGACCTCTGGAAACACCATATATTTT	CASSQDVRTSGNTIYF
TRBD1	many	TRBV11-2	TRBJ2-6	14	TGTGCCAGCATTAGGGGGCTCGGGGCCAACGTCCTGACTTTC	CASIRGLGANVLTF
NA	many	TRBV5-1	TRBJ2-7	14	TGCGCCAGCAGCCCCGACGCACACGCCTACGAGCAGTACTTC	CASSPDAHAYEQYF
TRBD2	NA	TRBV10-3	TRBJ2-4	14	TGTGCCATCAGTGAGCAGGGAGGGATGAACATTCAGTACTTC	CAISEQGGMNIQYF
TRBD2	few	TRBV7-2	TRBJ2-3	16	TGTGCCAGCAGCTTATCCCGCGGGAGTGGCACAGATACGCAGTATTTT	CASSLSRGSGTDTQYF
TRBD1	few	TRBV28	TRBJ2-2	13	TGTGCCAGCAGTCACAGGGGGACCGGGGAGCTGTTTTTT	CASSHRGTGELFF
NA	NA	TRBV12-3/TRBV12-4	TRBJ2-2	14	TGTGCCAGCATTGGGCGACGGGACACCGGGGAGCTGTTTTTT	CASIGRRDTGELFF
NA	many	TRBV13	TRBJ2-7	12	TGTGCCAGCAGCTTAGGAAGGGACGAGCAGTACTTC	CASSLGRDEQYF
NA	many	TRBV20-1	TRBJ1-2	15	TGCAGTGCTAGAGATCAATTGAGGAGTAACTATGGCTACACCTTC	CSARDQLRSNYGYTF